The sample holds a few counts of the clone carrying this T cell receptor (beta chain). Libraries of TCR beta came from quantitative 5'-RACE with molecular barcodes. A single record per CDR3 protein comes from TCRdb applying MiXCR to the 5' RACE reads. Of 290,000 or so distinct CDR3 sequences in the sample, roughly 20% were seen once. The data were obtained in a study of CD8 T cells in ankylosing spondylitis. In germline, CDR1 is SQVTM, CDR2 ANQGSEA. The CDR3 covers 15 residues. Trimming shortened V by 1 base and J by 5 bases, and 17 bases separated the two germline ends. Sample: blood, either unsorted or a sorted T cell fraction (not recorded which). The sequence derives from a female donor with ankylosing spondylitis or in good health (not recorded which). The chain links TRBV29-1 to TRBJ2-5; TRBD2 is a possible D gene (6 bases). CDR3 sequence reads: CSVEGMRREEETQYF. Written as DNA, the CDR3 is TGCAGCGTTGAAGGTATGCGGCGGGAAGAGGAGACCCAGTACTTC. The full variable domain, with the rest looked up from reference TRBV29-1 and TRBJ2-5, is SAVISQKPSRDICQRGTSLTIQCQVDSQVTMMFWYRQQPGQSLTLIATANQGSEATYESGFVIDKFPISRPNLTFSTLTVSNMSPEDSSIYLCSVEGMRREEETQYFGPGTRLLVL.